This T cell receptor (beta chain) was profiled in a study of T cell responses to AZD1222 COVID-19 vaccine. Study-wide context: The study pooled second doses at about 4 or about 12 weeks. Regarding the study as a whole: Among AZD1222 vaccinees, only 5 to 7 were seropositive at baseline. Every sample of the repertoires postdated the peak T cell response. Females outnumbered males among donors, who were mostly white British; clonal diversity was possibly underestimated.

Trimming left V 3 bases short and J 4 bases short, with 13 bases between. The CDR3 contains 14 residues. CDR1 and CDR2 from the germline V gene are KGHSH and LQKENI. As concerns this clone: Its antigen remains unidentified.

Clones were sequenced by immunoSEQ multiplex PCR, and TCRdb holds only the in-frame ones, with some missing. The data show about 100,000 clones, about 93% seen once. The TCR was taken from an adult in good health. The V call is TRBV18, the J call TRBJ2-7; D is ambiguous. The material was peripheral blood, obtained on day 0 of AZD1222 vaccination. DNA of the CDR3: TGTGCCAGCTCACCCCCCGAAGCCCCTTACGAGCAGTACTTC. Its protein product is CASSPPEAPYEQYF.